This entry lists 23 T cell receptor beta chains sequenced from one sample in a study of regulatory T cells in long-lasting Graves disease. This sample's time point: newly diagnosed GD, antithyroid drugs for less than 3 months. RNA isolated from PBMCs was used to make the TCR library. According to the study, TCR beta libraries were built with iRepertoire HTBI primers and CDR3-region Arm-PCR. Each CDR3 protein is one row after TCRdb ran MiXCR on the multiplex PCR reads. The sample lists about 530,000 distinct CDR3 sequences, about 16% occurring once. This same sample was also part of a study on T cells in Graves' hyperthyroidism and ophthalmopathy.

This sample comprised peripheral blood mononuclear cells (PBMCs), obtained at new diagnosis, from a patient treated with antithyroid drugs. These receptor sequences come from a middle-aged woman with Graves disease.

This clonotype has ten or more counts. The chain's CDR3 is CASSLDGTYEQYF. The DNA for the CDR3 is TGCGCCAGCAGCTTGGACGGGACCTACGAGCAGTACTTC. This chain connects TRBV5-1 to TRBJ2-7, with a possible D match to TRBD2 (5 bases). The CDR3 covers 13 residues. Trimming pared 0 bases from V and 2 bases from J, leaving 6 bases between. Looked up from germline, CDR1 is SGHRS and CDR2 is YFSETQ.

This clonotype was detected ten times or more. The chain carries TRBV6-5 and TRBJ1-5, with a possible D match to TRBD1 (5 bases). Trimming removed 0 bases from V and 3 bases from J, with 9 bases in between. Germline V gene data show CDR1 as MNHEY and CDR2 as SVGAGI. The CDR3 length is 15 residues. CDR3: CASSYSGRNNQPQHF. The CDR3 nucleotides are TGTGCCAGCAGTTACTCGGGACGGAACAATCAGCCCCAGCATTTT.

This clonotype was observed at least ten times. The rearrangement joins TRBV29-1 to TRBJ2-5; D is unresolved. CDR3 length: 13 amino acids. The V and J ends lost 0 bases and 1 base respectively, with 6 bases between them. Germline CDR1 SQVTM, CDR2 ANQGSEA. CDR3 DNA: TGCAGCGTTGAAGATCGTCTCCAAGAGACCCAGTACTTC. Encoded protein: CSVEDRLQETQYF. Combining the CDR3 with reference TRBV29-1 and TRBJ2-5 gives the whole variable domain SAVISQKPSRDICQRGTSLTIQCQVDSQVTMMFWYRQQPGQSLTLIATANQGSEATYESGFVIDKFPISRPNLTFSTLTVSNMSPEDSSIYLCSVEDRLQETQYFGPGTRLLVL.

The chain's CDR3 is CASSEARRGVCWTTINQPQHF. In DNA, the CDR3 is TGTGCCAGCAGTGAAGCGCGTCGAGGGGTTTGTTGGACCACAATCAATCAGCCCCAGCATTTT. The chain links TRBV6-1 to TRBJ1-5; TRBD1 might be the D (5 bases). This CDR3 is built from 21 residues. Germline CDR1 reads MNHNS; CDR2 reads SASEGT. Trimming stripped 0 bases from V and 3 bases from J, with 27 bases between.

This clonotype was found many times. The chain carries TRBV7-8 and TRBJ2-2, with unresolved D. This CDR3 is 11 amino acids long. Germline-derived CDR1 and CDR2 are SGHVS and FQNEAQ. V shed 2 bases and J shed 7 bases, with 2 bases lying between them. The CDR3 spells CASSLIGELFF. CDR3 bases: TGTGCCAGCAGCTTAATCGGGGAGCTGTTTTTT.

This clonotype was seen repeatedly, ten times or more. The rearrangement joins TRBV20-1 to TRBJ1-1; unclear D gene. The CDR3 totals 11 residues. The germline V and J ends were trimmed by 5 bases and 1 base, with 5 bases remaining between them. The V gene's germline CDR1 is DFQATT and CDR2 SNEGSKA (reference sequence). The CDR3 here is CSALRNTEAFF. DNA of the CDR3: TGCAGTGCTTTGCGGAACACTGAAGCTTTCTTT.

This clonotype was detected many times. This rearrangement joins TRBV20-1 to TRBJ1-5, with D perhaps matching TRBD1 (6 bases). The CDR3 sequence is 15 residues long. V lost 3 bases and J lost 4, with 16 bases in between. CDR1 is DFQATT, CDR2 SNEGSKA, per germline (reference sequence). CDR3 sequence reads: CSASPPGHRNQPQHF. The CDR3 DNA sequence: TGCAGTGCTAGTCCCCCGGGACACCGTAATCAGCCCCAGCATTTT.

This chain uses TRBV9 with TRBJ2-2, with D possibly being TRBD2 (6 bases). Germline assignment: CDR1 SGDLS and CDR2 YYNGEE. Trimming took 6 bases from V and 7 from J, leaving 13 bases between them. The CDR3 runs to 13 residues. In nucleotides, the CDR3 is TGTGCCAGCAAGAGGACTACCATCGGGGAGCTGTTTTTT. Translated: CASKRTTIGELFF.

Ten or more counts support this clonotype. The V and J genes are TRBV2 and TRBJ1-2; D is uncertain. The V gene lost 7 bases and the J gene lost 14 bases, with 23 bases spanning the gap. The CDR3 is made up of 13 amino acids. Germline V gives CDR1 SNHLY, CDR2 FYNNEI. CDR3 DNA: TGTGCCAGCATCTATTTTGAGGGTCTTATCAGGACCTTC. Translated: CASIYFEGLIRTF. The full variable domain, in which reference TRBV2 and TRBJ1-2 provide the parts outside the CDR3, is EPEVTQTPSHQVTQMGQEVILRCVPISNHLYFYWYRQILGQKVEFLVSFYNNEISEKSEIFDDQFSVERPDGSNFTLKIRSTKLEDSAMYFCASIYFEGLIRTFGSGTRLTVV.

The sample holds many counts of this clonotype. The CDR3 carries no conserved terminal phenylalanine or tryptophan, so it likely arises from a read error. The chain uses TRBV7-8 and TRBJ1-5; TRBD1 agrees at 7 bases. Germline lookup yields CDR1 SGHVS and CDR2 FQNEAQ. J lost 0 bases, V lost 4 bases, and 6 bases had no gene match. The CDR3 has 16 residues. CDR3 nucleotide sequence: TGTGCCAGCAGCTCGATACAGGGGACTAGCAATCAGCCCCAGCATTCT. This sequence encodes CASSSIQGTSNQPQHS.

The chain combines TRBV27 with TRBJ2-1; 12 bases align to TRBD2. With 3 bases clipped from V and 9 bases from J, the junction kept 6 bases outside the gene matches. The CDR3 contains 15 residues. Germline-derived CDR1 and CDR2 are MNHEY and SMNVEV (reference sequence). The CDR3 nucleotides read TGTGCCAGCAGTTTTCCTAGCGGGGGGGCCCTTGAGCAGTTCTTC. It is translated as CASSFPSGGALEQFF.

The CDR3 region is CALSLVPTYNEQFF. Here the CDR3 DNA reads TGTGCCCTCAGCCTCGTACCGACCTACAATGAGCAGTTCTTC. This chain connects TRBV30 to TRBJ2-1; no definite D call. V lost 8 bases and J lost 2, with 16 bases in between. CDR3 length: 14 residues. The germline gives CDR1 GTSNPN, CDR2 SVGIG (reference sequence).

This chain uses TRBV6-1 with TRBJ1-2; D unresolved. Trimming stripped 5 bases from V and 4 bases from J, with 17 bases between. The CDR3 consists of 15 residues. Germline assignment: CDR1 MNHNS and CDR2 SASEGT. Written as DNA, the CDR3 is TGTGCCAGCAGTCCCGGGTCTTGGGGAGGCTATGGCTACACCTTC. Translation gives CASSPGSWGGYGYTF.

This clonotype was counted many times. The J gene is TRBJ2-3, the V gene TRBV7-2; D is possibly TRBD2 (6 bases). Deletions cut 2 bases from V and 2 bases from J, with 8 bases between. There are 14 residues in the CDR3. The germline gives CDR1 SGHTA, CDR2 FQGNSA. CDR3 sequence: CASSLRGNTDTQYF. CDR3 DNA: TGTGCCAGCAGCTTACGGGGGAACACAGATACGCAGTATTTT.

This clonotype has a single count. The chain has TRBV14 and TRBJ1-2, with D perhaps matching TRBD1 (5 bases). There are 12 residues in the CDR3. The germline gives CDR1 SGHDN, CDR2 FVKESK. The germline V and J ends were trimmed by 0 bases and 7 bases, with 6 bases remaining between them. The CDR3 region is CASSQDGAGYTF. CDR3 in DNA: TGTGCCAGCAGCCAAGATGGGGCTGGCTACACCTTC. The complete variable domain, with remaining parts taken from reference TRBV14 and TRBJ1-2, reads EAGVTQFPSHSVIEKGQTVTLRCDPISGHDNLYWYRRVMGKEIKFLLHFVKESKQDESGMPNNRFLAERTGGTYSTLKVQPAELEDSGVYFCASSQDGAGYTFGSGTRLTVV.

The rearrangement links TRBV24-1 to TRBJ2-3, with TRBD1 matching 9 bases. Germline V gene sequence: CDR1 KGHDR, CDR2 SFDVKD. J lost 5 bases, V lost 2 bases, and 7 bases had no gene match. The length of the CDR3 is 16 residues. CDR3 bases: TGTGCCACCAGTGATTCACCGGGACAGGGCTTAGATACGCAGTATTTT. Protein product: CATSDSPGQGLDTQYF.

This clonotype was counted many times. The chain employs TRBV12-3 or TRBV12-4 and TRBJ1-5; no reliable D call. The CDR3 is made up of 12 amino acids. The ends were cut back, 3 bases at V and 6 bases at J, with 6 bases in the middle. CDR3 sequence (DNA): TGTGCCAGCAGTTTTTCCCCTCAGCCCCAGCATTTT. Translating gives CASSFSPQPQHF.

Worth noting for this clonotype: One junction end disagrees with the germline gene, perhaps due to a read error. V and J are TRBV12-3 or TRBV12-4 and TRBJ2-5; maybe TRBD1 (6 bases). The CDR3 is 16 amino acids. The CDR3, as DNA: TGTGCCGGCAGTTTCGGGCTCGGACAGAGTCAAGAGACCCAGTACTTC. It encodes CAGSFGLGQSQETQYF.

This clonotype was seen many times. The V call is TRBV11-2, the J call TRBJ1-2, with D unresolved. V lost 0 bases and J lost 1, with 6 bases in between. Germline V gene lookup returns CDR1 SGHAT and CDR2 FQNNGV. The length of the CDR3 is 14 residues. CDR3 region: CASSLEVNNYGYTF. The CDR3, as DNA: TGTGCCAGCAGCTTAGAGGTGAATAACTATGGCTACACCTTC.

This clonotype has more than one count but fewer than ten. V and J are TRBV7-9 and TRBJ2-2, with TRBD1 as a possible D gene (5 bases). The CDR3 covers 15 residues. V was trimmed by 0 bases and J by 4 bases, leaving 9 bases between them. Germline lookup yields CDR1 SEHNR and CDR2 FQNEAQ (reference sequence). CDR3 nucleotides: TGTGCCAGCAGCTTAGCAAGCAGGGTCACCGGGGAGCTGTTTTTT. The encoded protein is CASSLASRVTGELFF.

Regarding this clonotype: At one end, the junction sequence differs from germline, possibly due to a read error. The chain is built from TRBV2 and TRBJ2-1, with D tentatively TRBD2 (7 bases). Germline assignment: CDR1 SNHLY and CDR2 FYNNEI. The CDR3 spans 15 residues. In DNA form, the CDR3 reads TGTGCCAGTAGTGACCCCGGGGGGCCACGCAATGAGCAGTTCTTC. It specifies CASSDPGGPRNEQFF.

The sample holds many counts of this clonotype. The J gene is TRBJ1-6, the V gene TRBV2; D is uncertain. V was trimmed by 6 bases and J by 9 bases, leaving 21 bases between them. The CDR3 is 16 amino acids. CDR1 and CDR2 (germline): SNHLY, FYNNEI. In nucleotides, the CDR3 is TGTGCCAGCAGCGGTCCATCCGGGCCCTTCACTTCACCCCTCCACTTT. Protein: CASSGPSGPFTSPLHF.

As concerns this clonotype: A far larger clone differs by one base, so this is likely a read error. V usage is TRBV11-2 and J usage is TRBJ2-3; weak D call: TRBD2 (6 bases). This CDR3 region has 16 residues. Germline assignment: CDR1 SGHAT and CDR2 FQNNGV. CDR3 amino acids: CASSAGSVSVGTEASF. Written as DNA, the CDR3 is TGTGCCAGCAGCGCCGGGAGCGTATCTGTGGGCACTGAAGCTTCCTTT. Drawing the rest from reference TRBV11-2 and TRBJ2-3, the complete variable domain is EAGVAQSPRYKIIEKRQSVAFWCNPISGHATLYWYQQILGQGPKLLIQFQNNGVVDDSQLPKDRFSAERLKGVDSTLKIQPAKLEDSAVYLCASSAGSVSVGTEASFGPGTRLTVL.